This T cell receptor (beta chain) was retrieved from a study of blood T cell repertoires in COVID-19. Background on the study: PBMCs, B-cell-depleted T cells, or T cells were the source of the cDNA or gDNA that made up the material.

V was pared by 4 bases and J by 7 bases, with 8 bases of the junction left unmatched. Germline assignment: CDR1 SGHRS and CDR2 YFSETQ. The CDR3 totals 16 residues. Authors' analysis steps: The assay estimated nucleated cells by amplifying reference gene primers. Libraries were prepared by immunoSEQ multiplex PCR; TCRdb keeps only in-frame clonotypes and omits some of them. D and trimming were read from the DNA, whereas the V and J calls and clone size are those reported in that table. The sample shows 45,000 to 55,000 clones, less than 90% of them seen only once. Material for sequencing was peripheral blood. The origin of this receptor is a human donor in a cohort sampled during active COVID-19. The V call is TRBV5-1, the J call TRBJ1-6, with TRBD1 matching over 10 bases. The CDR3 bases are TGCGCCAGCAGCCCGGGAGGGACAGGGGAAAATTCACCCCTCCACTTT. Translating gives CASSPGGTGENSPLHF.